A single sample gave rise to the 4 T cell receptor beta chains below, sequenced in a study of graft-versus-host responses after intestinal transplantation. Data came from immunoSEQ multiplex PCR; TCRdb stores just in-frame clones and leaves some out. Here the sample spans about 12,000 clones, just under 35% being singletons. Approximately 200,000 CFSE-labeled responder cells were plated with approximately 200,000 irradiated, violet-dye-labeled stimulator cells. This specimen was alloreactive CD8+ T cells from a mixed lymphocyte reaction culture, taken before intestinal transplant. Subset given: CFSE-low proliferating T cells sorted from approximately 6-day pre-transplant mixed lymphocyte reaction (GvH or HvG direction). The source is a human patient who received an intestinal transplant.

Comment on this clone: A junction end diverges from the germline sequence, so it may reflect a read error. The chain is built from TRBV4-1 and TRBJ2-2; 8 nucleotides align to TRBD2. CDR3 size: 14 residues. CDR1 MGHRA and CDR2 YSYEKL come from the germline V gene. As DNA, the CDR3 is TGTGCCAGCAGCCAAGCGGGAGAGACCGGGGAGCTGTTTTTT. It codes for CASSQAGETGELFF.

Only a few counts were recorded for this clone. This chain links TRBV27 with TRBJ2-7; the D gene is possibly TRBD2 (6 bases). The CDR3 covers 13 residues. V shed 3 bases and J shed 4 bases, with 10 bases lying between them. CDR1 and CDR2 (germline): MNHEY, SMNVEV (reference sequence). CDR3 amino acids: CASSFGTHYEQYF. In nucleotides, the CDR3 is TGTGCCAGCAGTTTCGGGACTCATTACGAGCAGTACTTC.

The rearrangement uses TRBV6-5 and TRBJ2-7; the match to TRBD1 covers 7 bases. Germline CDR1 is MNHEY and CDR2 is SVGAGI. J was trimmed by 3 bases and V by 5 bases; bases with no gene match: 4. The CDR3 is 13 residues long. The CDR3 nucleotides read TGTGCCAGCAGTACCCGGGACAGCTACGAGCAGTACTTC. This encodes CASSTRDSYEQYF.

This clone was detected a few times. This sequence joins TRBV6-5 and TRBJ2-7; D possibly corresponds to TRBD2 (6 bases). Germline CDR1 is MNHEY and CDR2 is SVGAGI. Trimming took 2 bases from V and 0 from J, leaving 8 bases between them. CDR3 length: 14 amino acids. The chain's CDR3 is CASSYDGGSYEQYF. CDR3 sequence (DNA): TGTGCCAGCAGTTACGACGGGGGCTCCTACGAGCAGTACTTC.